Listed below are T cell receptor beta chains from one sample, sequenced in a study of T-cell reconstitution after alpha-beta-depleted transplantation in children. From the PCR reads, TCRdb called clonotypes with MiXCR, one entry per CDR3 protein. The repertoire holds 210,000 or so distinct CDR3 sequences, with 8.5% to 10% as singletons. Material: PBMCs from the stem cell graft donor, obtained from the stem cell graft. These receptors came from a human donor who donated a stem cell graft to a child with acute lymphoblastic leukemia. The CDR3 runs from the conserved cysteine through the conserved F or W. Each record gives: V gene, J gene, CDR3 protein.

TRBV11-3	TRBJ2-7	CASSLDQGRRQYF
TRBV7-8	TRBJ1-2	CASSKGTGTYGYTF
TRBV7-9	TRBJ1-2	CASSLGAGIYNGYTF
TRBV7-9	TRBJ1-2	CASSLDGTGDLGYTF
TRBV5-8	TRBJ2-7	CASSLPVQDPESYEQYF
TRBV3-1	TRBJ2-1	CASSLDTGVNEQFF
TRBV28	TRBJ1-2	CASVGLTNDGYTF
TRBV12-3/TRBV12-4	TRBJ2-7	CASSSFGGGSYEQYF
TRBV7-8	TRBJ2-1	CASSLAAGGLRNEQFF
TRBV18	TRBJ2-1	CASSPPGSSYNEQFF
TRBV29-1	TRBJ1-4	CSVEGDPNEKLFF
TRBV5-1	TRBJ1-1	CASSSGTGSGEAFF
TRBV15	TRBJ2-2	CATSRDTTGELFF
TRBV5-1	TRBJ2-5	CASSFASKTQETQYF
TRBV21-1	TRBJ1-3	CASSKDWSSRNTIYF
TRBV5-4	TRBJ2-7	CASSLDWGTSSEQYF
TRBV19	TRBJ1-1	CASSTLTDNTEAFF
TRBV27	TRBJ2-3	CASSSLVRDTQYF
TRBV30	TRBJ2-1	CAWSVREGESYNEQFF
TRBV5-1	TRBJ2-1	CASSLNRQSSYNEQFF
TRBV20-1	TRBJ1-1	CSARSTRGLGTEAFF